These T cell receptor beta chains were read from a single sample in a study of blood T cell repertoires in COVID-19. Clones were sequenced by immunoSEQ multiplex PCR, and TCRdb holds only the in-frame ones, with some missing. The sample lists under 200,000 clones, roughly 87% occurring once. Input material: PBMCs or T cells enriched from blood (not recorded which). All receptors come from a woman aged 45-60 years who had recovered from COVID-19. The CDR3 runs from the conserved cysteine through the conserved F or W. The D gene is left open where the match is weak. Clone size is given for some rows only: seen once, a few or many times, or a class if the clone is expanded.

CDR3 DNA,CDR3 protein,CDR3 length,V gene,J gene,D gene,clone size
TGTGCCAGCAGTGACCGACAGGGGAGAACTGAAGCTTTCTTT,CASSDRQGRTEAFF,14,TRBV27,TRBJ1-1,TRBD1,NA
TGTGCCACCAGCGGCCGGGACAGGACACGCCGTAACTATGGCTACACCTTC,CATSGRDRTRRNYGYTF,17,TRBV15,TRBJ1-2,TRBD1,once
TGTGCCAGCTCACCACGGACCGGGACAGGGGATCAGCCCCAGCATTTT,CASSPRTGTGDQPQHF,16,TRBV18,TRBJ1-5,TRBD1,NA
TGTGCCAGCAGCCGCGCGGGACAGGGAAACAATGAGCAGTTCTTC,CASSRAGQGNNEQFF,15,TRBV2,TRBJ2-1,TRBD1,NA
TGTGCCAGCAGTTTAAGAGGGATTCTGTTCTCGGGGGCCAACGTCCTGACTTTC,CASSLRGILFSGANVLTF,18,TRBV27,TRBJ2-6,NA,NA
TGTGCCAGCAGCGACCGGGACACTTATCAGCCCCAGCATTTT,CASSDRDTYQPQHF,14,TRBV4-2,TRBJ1-5,NA,NA
TGTGCCAGCAGCTCCGTGACTAGCAACGAGCAGTACTTC,CASSSVTSNEQYF,13,TRBV7-2,TRBJ2-7,TRBD2,NA
TGTGCCAGCAGCTCAGGGGACTCGGGGGGTGAAAAACTGTTTTTT,CASSSGDSGGEKLFF,15,TRBV7-9,TRBJ1-4,NA,NA
TGTGCCAGCAGCCAAGGATCTATCAACACCGGGGAGCTGTTTTTT,CASSQGSINTGELFF,15,TRBV3-1/TRBV3-2,TRBJ2-2,NA,NA
TGTGCTAGCAGCCCCGTAGCGGGGCGCACAGATACGCAGTATTTT,CASSPVAGRTDTQYF,15,TRBV7-7,TRBJ2-3,TRBD2,NA
TGTGCCAGCAGCTTAGAGCGTGGAGGTAACACTGAAGCTTTCTTT,CASSLERGGNTEAFF,15,TRBV7-6,TRBJ1-1,NA,few
TGTGCCAGCAGCCCCATCAACCGGGCAGGGAAGAATGGCTACACCTTC,CASSPINRAGKNGYTF,16,TRBV5-4,TRBJ1-2,NA,NA
TGTGCCAGCAGCCAAGCAGCTAGGTTATCGACAGGGAATTCAGACATTCAGTACTTC,CASSQAARLSTGNSDIQYF,19,TRBV4-2,TRBJ2-4,TRBD1,NA
TGTGCCAGCAGCTTAAGGGCTAGCGGGACAGGATTTGGAGATACGCAGTATTTT,CASSLRASGTGFGDTQYF,18,TRBV11-2,TRBJ2-3,NA,NA
TGTGCCAGTAGTACCCTCGGACAGGGCAGGTATGGCTACACCTTC,CASSTLGQGRYGYTF,15,TRBV19,TRBJ1-2,TRBD1,NA
TGTGCCACCAGTGACCAAGCAGTCGGACAGGGGGTCCCAGAGACCCAGTACTTC,CATSDQAVGQGVPETQYF,18,TRBV24-1,TRBJ2-5,TRBD1,NA
TGTGCCAGCGGGCGAGCGGGAGCCATAGATACGCAGTATTTT,CASGRAGAIDTQYF,14,TRBV2,TRBJ2-3,TRBD2,NA
TGTGCCAGTAGTGATCTTAGCGGGAGTGTCCACAATGAGCAGTTCTTC,CASSDLSGSVHNEQFF,16,TRBV19,TRBJ2-1,TRBD2,NA
TGCGCCAGCAGTGCGGGACTAGCGGGAGGTTTCCACGAGCAGTACTTC,CASSAGLAGGFHEQYF,16,TRBV10-2,TRBJ2-7,TRBD2,NA
TGTGCCAGCAGCTTGGGACAGGGCCACGAGCAGTACTTC,CASSLGQGHEQYF,13,TRBV7-9,TRBJ2-7,TRBD1,NA
TGTGCCAGCAGCCAGCGGGGAATGACCTACGAGCAGTACTTC,CASSQRGMTYEQYF,14,TRBV3-1/TRBV3-2,TRBJ2-7,NA,once
TGTGCCAGCAGCCCCGAGGCGCAGGGCCCCGCGAACACCGGGGAGCTGTTTTTT,CASSPEAQGPANTGELFF,18,TRBV7-6,TRBJ2-2,NA,NA
TGTGCCAGCAGCTTCCTAGATAACACTGAAGCTTTCTTT,CASSFLDNTEAFF,13,TRBV5-4,TRBJ1-1,NA,few
TGTGCCAGTAGCCCTAGCGGGAACGGGGAAGATACGCAGTATTTT,CASSPSGNGEDTQYF,15,TRBV19,TRBJ2-3,TRBD2,NA
TGTGCCTGGAGCTGGGACAGGGGGGAAGAGTACTTC,CAWSWDRGEEYF,12,TRBV30,TRBJ2-7,TRBD1,NA
TGTGCCAGCAGTTTACCGACGGGACTAGCGGGATACAATGAGCAGTTCTTC,CASSLPTGLAGYNEQFF,17,TRBV27,TRBJ2-1,TRBD2,NA
TGTGCCAGCTGGGGCCTCCCGGACACAGATACGCAGTATTTT,CASWGLPDTDTQYF,14,TRBV11-2,TRBJ2-3,NA,NA
TGTGCCAGCAGCTTCGGGGGAACTTTGGGGGGCGAGCAGTACTTC,CASSFGGTLGGEQYF,15,TRBV7-2,TRBJ2-7,NA,once
TGTGCCAGCAGCAGTTCAGGGGGGCTTGAGCAGTACTTC,CASSSSGGLEQYF,13,TRBV11-2,TRBJ2-7,NA,few
TGTGCCTGTAGCGGGTACAATGAGCAGTTCTTC,CACSGYNEQFF,11,TRBV30,TRBJ2-1,TRBD2,NA
TGTGCCACCAGCAGAGGAGGGACAGGGTCTAACTATGGCTACACCTTC,CATSRGGTGSNYGYTF,16,TRBV15,TRBJ1-2,TRBD1,NA
TGTGCCAGCGTACGACAGGGGACTGAAGCTTTCTTT,CASVRQGTEAFF,12,TRBV28,TRBJ1-1,TRBD1,NA
TGTGCCAGCAGCGGGCCGAACACCGGGGAGCTGTTTTTT,CASSGPNTGELFF,13,TRBV7-9,TRBJ2-2,NA,few
TGTGCCTGGAGTGTACAGTTCGATGAGCAGTTCTTC,CAWSVQFDEQFF,12,TRBV30,TRBJ2-1,NA,NA
TGCAGTGCTAGTCATCAGGGGAGGGGCACTGAAGCTTTCTTT,CSASHQGRGTEAFF,14,TRBV20-1,TRBJ1-1,NA,NA
TGTGCCAGCAGTTACTCGCTAGCGGCCGTCACCGGGGAGCTGTTTTTT,CASSYSLAAVTGELFF,16,TRBV6-5,TRBJ2-2,TRBD2,NA
TGTGCCAGCAGTCTTCGGACAGGGCCTTACAATGAGCAGTTCTTC,CASSLRTGPYNEQFF,15,TRBV2,TRBJ2-1,TRBD1,few
TGTGCCAGCGGCTGGGAGGAGCAGTACTTC,CASGWEEQYF,10,TRBV27,TRBJ2-7,NA,NA
TGTGCCAGCAGTGACGACAGGGTTGACACTGAAGCTTTCTTT,CASSDDRVDTEAFF,14,TRBV6-1,TRBJ1-1,TRBD1,NA
TGTGCCAGCTCTCTCCAGTCCGGGACAGCTGCCGACATTCAGTACTTC,CASSLQSGTAADIQYF,16,TRBV18,TRBJ2-4,TRBD1,NA
TGTGCCAGCAGGGGGGGACAGACCCGAGGGGAGCAGTACTTC,CASRGGQTRGEQYF,14,TRBV2,TRBJ2-7,NA,few
TGCGCCAGCAGCTTGGCCAGGGACATAGATACGCAGTATTTT,CASSLARDIDTQYF,14,TRBV5-1,TRBJ2-3,NA,NA
TGTGCCAGCAGTGGTGACAGGGGAACTGAGTGGTACGAGCAGTACTTC,CASSGDRGTEWYEQYF,16,TRBV2,TRBJ2-7,TRBD1,NA
TGTGCCAGCAGTCGTCTAGCGGAGGGTACCGGGGAGCTGTTTTTT,CASSRLAEGTGELFF,15,TRBV6-6,TRBJ2-2,TRBD2,NA
TGTGCCAGCAGCTTAGCGCACGGGGGGTACACTGAAGCTTTCTTT,CASSLAHGGYTEAFF,15,TRBV7-2,TRBJ1-1,NA,once
TGTGCCTGGGACAGGGGAGGCCAGCCCCAGCATTTT,CAWDRGGQPQHF,12,TRBV30,TRBJ1-5,TRBD1,NA
TGCGCCAGCAGCTTGGTGGGACAGGGCTATGGCTACACCTTC,CASSLVGQGYGYTF,14,TRBV5-1,TRBJ1-2,TRBD1,NA
TGTGCCAGCTCACCAAGTCCAGAGGGCTATTTAGGCGAGCAGTACTTC,CASSPSPEGYLGEQYF,16,TRBV18,TRBJ2-7,NA,NA
TGCGCCAGCAGTGACCCCGCGGGCAATCAGCCCCAGCATTTT,CASSDPAGNQPQHF,14,TRBV10-2,TRBJ1-5,NA,NA
TGTGCCAGCAGCTCCTCTCGGACAGGGAGCACCGGGGAGCTGTTTTTT,CASSSSRTGSTGELFF,16,TRBV7-6,TRBJ2-2,TRBD1,NA
TGTGCCAGCAGCTTCCAGGACAGAGCTAACTATGGCTACACCTTC,CASSFQDRANYGYTF,15,TRBV5-4,TRBJ1-2,NA,NA
TGCGCCAGCAGCCAAGATCTGATCGGGGAAACTAGCACAGATACGCAGTATTTT,CASSQDLIGETSTDTQYF,18,TRBV4-1,TRBJ2-3,NA,NA
TGTGCCAGCAGCCGGACTAGCGGGACCGCGGAAGATACGCAGTATTTT,CASSRTSGTAEDTQYF,16,TRBV7-2,TRBJ2-3,TRBD2,NA
TGTGCCTGGAGTGAGGGGGCAGGGGGAGAGACCCAGTACTTC,CAWSEGAGGETQYF,14,TRBV30,TRBJ2-5,TRBD1,NA
TGCGCCAGCAGCCAAGCGGCCAGGGGGGCCACTGAAGCTTTCTTT,CASSQAARGATEAFF,15,TRBV4-1,TRBJ1-1,TRBD1,NA
TGTGCCAGCAGCTATCGACAGGGGGAAGCTTTCTTT,CASSYRQGEAFF,12,TRBV11-3,TRBJ1-1,TRBD1,NA
TGTGCCAGCGGAAAAAAGACAGGGGGGTACGAGCAGTACTTC,CASGKKTGGYEQYF,14,TRBV13,TRBJ2-7,TRBD1,NA
TGTGCCAGCTCACCAAAACAGAGCTCCTACAATGAGCAGTTCTTC,CASSPKQSSYNEQFF,15,TRBV18,TRBJ2-1,NA,NA
TGTGCCAGCAGCGCCCGACAGGGGTCGGGTGAAAAACTGTTTTTT,CASSARQGSGEKLFF,15,TRBV7-2,TRBJ1-4,TRBD1,NA
TGTGCCAGTAGTGCCCCCGGGACTAGCGTCCATGAGCAGTTCTTC,CASSAPGTSVHEQFF,15,TRBV19,TRBJ2-1,TRBD2,NA